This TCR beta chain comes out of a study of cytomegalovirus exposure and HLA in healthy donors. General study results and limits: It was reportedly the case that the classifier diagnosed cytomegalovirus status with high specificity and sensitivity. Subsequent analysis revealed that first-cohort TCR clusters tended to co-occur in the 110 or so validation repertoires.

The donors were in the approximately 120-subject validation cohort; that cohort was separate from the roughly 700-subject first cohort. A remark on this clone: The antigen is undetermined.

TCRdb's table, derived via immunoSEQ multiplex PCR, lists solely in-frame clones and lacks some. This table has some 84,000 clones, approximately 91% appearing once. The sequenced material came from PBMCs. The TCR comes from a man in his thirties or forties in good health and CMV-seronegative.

CDR3 nucleotide sequence: TGTGCCAGCAGCCAAGATGTCCTCGGGGGAGGGGAGCTGTTTTTT. Its protein product is CASSQDVLGGGELFF. V is TRBV4-2 and J is TRBJ2-2, with D perhaps matching TRBD2 (6 bases). The CDR3 has 15 residues. With 0 bases removed from V and 8 bases from J, the gap between germline ends came to 13 bases. The germline V gene encodes CDR1 LGHNA and CDR2 YNFKEQ.